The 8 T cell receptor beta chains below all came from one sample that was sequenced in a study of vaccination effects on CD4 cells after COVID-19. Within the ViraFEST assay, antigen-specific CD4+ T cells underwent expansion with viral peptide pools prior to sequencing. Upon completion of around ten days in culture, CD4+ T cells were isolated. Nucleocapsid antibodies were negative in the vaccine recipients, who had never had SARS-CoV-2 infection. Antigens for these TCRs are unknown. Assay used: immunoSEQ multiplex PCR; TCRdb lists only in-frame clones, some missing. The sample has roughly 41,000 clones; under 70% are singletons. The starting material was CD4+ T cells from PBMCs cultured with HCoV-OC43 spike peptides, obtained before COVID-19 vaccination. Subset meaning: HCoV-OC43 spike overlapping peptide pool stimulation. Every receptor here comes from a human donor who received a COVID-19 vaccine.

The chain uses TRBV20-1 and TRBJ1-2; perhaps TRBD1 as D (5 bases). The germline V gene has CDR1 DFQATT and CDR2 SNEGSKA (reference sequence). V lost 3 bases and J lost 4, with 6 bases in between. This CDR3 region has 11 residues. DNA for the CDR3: TGCAGTGCTAGGGGGGGCTATGGCTACACCTTC. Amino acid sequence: CSARGGYGYTF.

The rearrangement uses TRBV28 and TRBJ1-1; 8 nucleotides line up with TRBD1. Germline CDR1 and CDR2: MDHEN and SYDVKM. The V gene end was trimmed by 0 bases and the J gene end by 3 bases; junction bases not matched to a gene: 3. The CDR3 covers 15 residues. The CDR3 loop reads CASSLWATGDTEAFF. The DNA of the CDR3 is TGTGCCAGCAGTTTATGGGCGACAGGGGACACTGAAGCTTTCTTT.

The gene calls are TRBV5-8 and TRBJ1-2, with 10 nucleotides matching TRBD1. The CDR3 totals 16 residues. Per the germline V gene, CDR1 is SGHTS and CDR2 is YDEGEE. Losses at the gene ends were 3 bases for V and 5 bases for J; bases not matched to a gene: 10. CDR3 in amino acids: CASSSRGGQGIYGYTF. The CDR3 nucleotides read TGTGCCAGCAGCTCCCGTGGGGGACAGGGGATATATGGCTACACCTTC.

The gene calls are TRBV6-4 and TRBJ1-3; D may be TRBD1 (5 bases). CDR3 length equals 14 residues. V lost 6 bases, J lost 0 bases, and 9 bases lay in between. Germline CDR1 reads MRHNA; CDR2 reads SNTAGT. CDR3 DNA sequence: TGTGCCAGCAGGCCAGGGAGCTCTGGAAACACCATATATTTT. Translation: CASRPGSSGNTIYF.

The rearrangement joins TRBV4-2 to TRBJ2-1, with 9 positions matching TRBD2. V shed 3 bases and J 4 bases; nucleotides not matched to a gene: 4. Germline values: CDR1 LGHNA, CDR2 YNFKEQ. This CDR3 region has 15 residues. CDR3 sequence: CASSHPSGIYNEQFF. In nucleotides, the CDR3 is TGTGCCAGCAGCCATCCTAGCGGGATATACAATGAGCAGTTCTTC.

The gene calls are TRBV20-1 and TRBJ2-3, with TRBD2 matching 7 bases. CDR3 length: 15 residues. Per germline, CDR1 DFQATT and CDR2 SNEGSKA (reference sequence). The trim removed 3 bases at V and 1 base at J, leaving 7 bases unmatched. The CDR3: CSASVSGARTDTQYF. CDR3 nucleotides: TGCAGTGCTAGTGTGAGCGGGGCTCGCACAGATACGCAGTATTTT.

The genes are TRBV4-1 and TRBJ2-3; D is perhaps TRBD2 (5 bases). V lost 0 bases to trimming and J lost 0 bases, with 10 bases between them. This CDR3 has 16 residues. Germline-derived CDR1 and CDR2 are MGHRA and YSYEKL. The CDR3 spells CASSQDGPGSTDTQYF. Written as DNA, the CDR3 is TGCGCCAGCAGCCAAGATGGCCCGGGGAGCACAGATACGCAGTATTTT.

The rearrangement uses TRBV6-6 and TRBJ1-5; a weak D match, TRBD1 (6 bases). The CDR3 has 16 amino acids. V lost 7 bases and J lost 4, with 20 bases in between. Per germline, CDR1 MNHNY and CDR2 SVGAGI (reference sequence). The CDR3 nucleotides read TGTGCCAGCACCACGGGGGCAGGGGTGGGTAATCAGCCCCAGCATTTT. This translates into CASTTGAGVGNQPQHF.